This TCR beta chain was recovered during a study of T-cell reconstitution after alpha-beta-depleted transplantation in children (dated by TCRdb to 2016 to 2017). Background on the whole study: Using TCR repertoire profiling, the study followed T-cell immune reconstitution in a quantitative way in children after TCRalphabeta/CD19-depleted allogeneic hematopoietic cell transplantation.

The library came from PCR. TCRdb names Illumina HiSeq 2500 as the instrument used. TCR library preparation used molecular barcoding, with unique molecular identifiers applied to normalize quantification of the TCRbeta repertoire. Using fastp at Q25 and MiXCR, TCRdb reprocessed the public reads and kept productive beta chains. Each entry is one CDR3 protein sequence, shown with its most common DNA and genes. The sample yields about 610,000 distinct CDR3 sequences; about 10% were counted once. Less than 5% of the sample rests with the top ten. Spanning cysteine to phenylalanine, the CDR3 consists of 15 amino acids. Left in the record is the CDR3 DNA by itself, 45 bases read in frame from the first base. V is pruned by 4 bases and J by 6 bases, leaving 10 bases of the junction without a gene match. From the germline V gene, CDR1 is SGHDT and CDR2 is YYEEEE. This clonotype turned up a few times. Its specific antigen is unknown. Within one base of it there is no much larger clone, and no base qualities were kept.

The sequences come from PBMCs from the stem cell graft donor, collected from the stem cell graft. This receptor chain uses TRBV5-6 and TRBJ2-3; 8 junctional bases match TRBD2. The source is a human donor who donated a stem cell graft to a child with acute myeloid leukemia. The bases are TGTGCCAGCAGCCCTCAAGCGGGAGCGGAGGATACGCAGTATTTT. This yields the protein CASSPQAGAEDTQYF.